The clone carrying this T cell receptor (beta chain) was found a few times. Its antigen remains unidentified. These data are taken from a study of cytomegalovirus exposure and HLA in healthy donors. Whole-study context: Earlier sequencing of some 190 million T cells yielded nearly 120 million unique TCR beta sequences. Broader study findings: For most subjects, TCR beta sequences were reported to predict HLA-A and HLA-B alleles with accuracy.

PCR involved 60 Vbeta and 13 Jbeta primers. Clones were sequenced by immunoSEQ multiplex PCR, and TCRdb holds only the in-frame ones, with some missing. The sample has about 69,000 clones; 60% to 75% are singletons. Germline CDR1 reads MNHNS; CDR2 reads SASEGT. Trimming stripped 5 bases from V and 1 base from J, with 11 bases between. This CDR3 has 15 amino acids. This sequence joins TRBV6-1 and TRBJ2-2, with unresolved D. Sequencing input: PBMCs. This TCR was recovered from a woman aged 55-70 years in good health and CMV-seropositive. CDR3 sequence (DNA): TGTGCCAGCAGTAGACATCCTAAGAACACCGGGGAGCTGTTTTTT. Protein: CASSRHPKNTGELFF.